This is a list of T cell receptor beta chains from one sample in a study of shared clonotypes between healthy human individuals. TCRdb keeps only in-frame clones here, not all; method: immunoSEQ multiplex PCR. Among a few million clones, over 90% were seen once, and the ten largest hold around 0.4%. Sequencing was done on a sample of naive CD4+ T cells from PBMCs. These TCRs come from a man between 18 and 29 years old in good health. Some clones in this sample may be carry-over from other donors' samples. Each CDR3 is given with its conserved first and last residue. A D gene is named only where the DNA matches it firmly. Only part of the rows carry a size: once, few, many, or a class if the clone is expanded.

>TRBD1|TRBJ1-5|TRBV5-1|.
CASSLAPTGREVAQHF
TGCGCCAGCAGCTTGGCCCCGACAGGGCGGGAAGTGGCCCAGCATTTT
>.|TRBJ2-7|TRBV7-9|.
CASTDTGTRSEQYF
TGTGCCAGCACGGATACCGGGACCCGGAGCGAGCAGTACTTC
>.|TRBJ2-3|TRBV28|.
CASSYQGRGSDTQYF
TGTGCCAGCAGTTATCAGGGGAGGGGGTCAGATACGCAGTATTTT
>.|TRBJ1-1|TRBV29-1|few
CSSNREPANTEAFF
TGCAGCTCCAACAGGGAGCCAGCGAACACTGAAGCTTTCTTT
>TRBD1|TRBJ1-1|TRBV11-2|once
CASSIRDRVTEAFF
TGTGCCAGCAGCATTAGGGACAGGGTCACTGAAGCTTTCTTT
>TRBD1|TRBJ1-2|TRBV25-1|.
CASSELGTGVNYGYTF
TGTGCCAGCAGTGAATTAGGGACAGGGGTGAACTATGGCTACACCTTC
>.|TRBJ2-5|TRBV25-1|.
CATRRGSTSLFETQYF
TGTGCCACCCGCAGGGGGAGCACTAGCCTTTTCGAGACCCAGTACTTC
>.|TRBJ1-1|TRBV7-9|.
CASSSTTGLRYTEAFF
TGTGCCAGCAGCTCAACTACAGGGCTGAGGTACACTGAAGCTTTCTTT
>.|TRBJ2-1|TRBV6-6|.
CASSNLDGIRYNEQFF
TGTGCCAGCAGCAACCTAGACGGCATAAGATACAATGAGCAGTTCTTC
>.|TRBJ2-1|TRBV18|.
CASSPRRRDEQFF
TGTGCCAGCTCTCCCCGGAGAAGGGATGAGCAGTTCTTC
>.|TRBJ2-2|TRBV9|once
CASSPSGSGELFF
TGTGCCAGCAGCCCCAGCGGGTCCGGGGAGCTGTTTTTT
>.|TRBJ1-2|TRBV28|.
CASKERSNYGYTF
TGTGCCAGCAAGGAGAGGTCTAACTATGGCTACACCTTC
>.|TRBJ2-3|TRBV19|.
CASSLPSDTQYF
TGTGCCAGTAGCCTCCCCTCAGATACGCAGTATTTT
>TRBD2|TRBJ2-7|TRBV19|.
CASSRLAGYEQYF
TGTGCCAGTAGCCGTCTAGCGGGATACGAGCAGTACTTC
>.|TRBJ1-3|TRBV6-5|.
CASAPGPSGNTIYF
TGTGCCAGCGCCCCGGGACCCTCTGGAAACACCATATATTTT
>TRBD1|TRBJ1-4|TRBV25-1|.
CASAMTGSTNEKLFF
TGTGCCAGTGCAATGACAGGGTCAACTAATGAAAAACTGTTTTTT
>.|TRBJ1-2|TRBV6-1|.
CASSETLGGGYGYTF
TGTGCCAGCAGTGAAACCCTAGGGGGGGGGTATGGCTACACCTTC
>TRBD1|TRBJ1-2|TRBV7-2|.
CASSSATGRNNYGYTF
TGTGCCAGCAGCTCGGCGACAGGGCGAAATAACTATGGCTACACCTTC
>TRBD2|TRBJ2-3|TRBV7-3|.
CASSLTRLAGGEDTQYF
TGTGCCAGCAGCCTCACCCGACTAGCGGGAGGTGAAGATACGCAGTATTTT
>.|TRBJ2-7|TRBV4-1|.
CASSQVHTDSYEQYF
TGCGCCAGCAGCCAAGTTCACACCGACTCCTACGAGCAGTACTTC
>.|TRBJ2-5|TRBV9|.
CASSAGSPEGTQYF
TGTGCCAGCAGCGCAGGGTCGCCGGAAGGGACCCAGTACTTC
>.|TRBJ2-5|TRBV5-1|.
CASSLAANQETQYF
TGCGCCAGCAGCTTGGCGGCAAACCAAGAGACCCAGTACTTC
>.|TRBJ2-1|TRBV15|.
CATSSGGPGLHEQFF
TGTGCCACCAGCAGCGGGGGGCCGGGCCTTCATGAGCAGTTCTTC
>.|TRBJ2-6|TRBV7-3|.
CASSSHGGNSGANVLTF
TGTGCCAGCAGCTCCCATGGGGGCAACTCTGGGGCCAACGTCCTGACTTTC
>.|TRBJ2-2|TRBV18|.
CASSPPTGRVIGELFF
TGTGCCAGCTCACCACCCACCGGGAGAGTGATCGGGGAGCTGTTTTTT
>.|TRBJ2-7|TRBV6-1|.
CASSREKNGEQYF
TGTGCCAGCAGTCGGGAAAAAAATGGGGAGCAGTACTTC
>.|TRBJ2-7|TRBV15|.
CATSRDPGVNEQYF
TGTGCCACCAGCAGAGATCCGGGGGTAAACGAGCAGTACTTC
>TRBD2|TRBJ2-4|TRBV5-8|.
CASSLSRGSRNIQYF
TGTGCCAGCAGCTTGTCGCGGGGGTCGAGAAACATTCAGTACTTC
>TRBD2|TRBJ2-3|TRBV27|.
CASSFIAAGEDTQYF
TGTGCCAGCAGTTTTATAGCAGCGGGAGAAGATACGCAGTATTTT
>.|TRBJ2-1|TRBV15|.
CAASLPRGEQFF
TGTGCCGCGTCGCTACCGCGCGGTGAGCAGTTCTTC
>TRBD2|TRBJ2-7|TRBV28|.
CASRRGEYFYEQYF
TGTGCCAGCAGGCGGGGGGAGTATTTTTACGAGCAGTACTTC
>.|TRBJ1-2|TRBV19|.
CASRPGAYGYTF
TGTGCCAGTAGGCCGGGTGCCTATGGCTACACCTTC
>.|TRBJ1-3|TRBV9|.
CASSAPHLSGNTIYF
TGTGCCAGCAGCGCGCCCCATCTCTCTGGAAACACCATATATTTT
>TRBD2|TRBJ2-3|TRBV30|.
CAWVAGVSTDTQYF
TGTGCCTGGGTAGCGGGAGTGAGCACAGATACGCAGTATTTT
>.|TRBJ2-1|TRBV19|.
CASSIQMGEQFF
TGTGCCAGTAGTATTCAAATGGGGGAGCAGTTCTTC
>.|TRBJ1-1|TRBV2|few
CASRMSLNTEAFF
TGTGCCAGCAGGATGAGCTTGAACACTGAAGCTTTCTTT
>.|TRBJ2-7|TRBV10-3|.
CAISPVQGNEQYF
TGTGCCATCAGTCCAGTTCAGGGGAACGAGCAGTACTTC
>.|TRBJ2-3|TRBV18|.
CATSPTSSTDTQYF
TGTGCCACCTCTCCTACGTCTAGCACAGATACGCAGTATTTT
>TRBD2|TRBJ2-1|TRBV5-1|once
CASSPGTSGRVDEQFF
TGCGCCAGCAGCCCCGGGACTAGCGGGAGAGTCGATGAGCAGTTCTTC
>TRBD1|TRBJ2-7|TRBV28|.
CASSGGDRAYEQYF
TGTGCCAGCAGTGGGGGGGACAGGGCCTACGAGCAGTACTTC
>.|TRBJ2-3|TRBV29-1|.
CSVDNGPVDTQYF
TGCAGCGTTGACAACGGCCCGGTAGATACGCAGTATTTT
>TRBD1|TRBJ2-1|TRBV11-3|.
CASSLVGQGHNEQFF
TGTGCCAGCAGCTTGGTGGGACAGGGCCACAATGAGCAGTTCTTC
>.|TRBJ2-1|TRBV11-2|.
CASSWGGTYNEQFF
TGTGCCAGCAGCTGGGGCGGTACCTACAATGAGCAGTTCTTC
>TRBD2|TRBJ2-7|TRBV19|.
CASSTGGRRSSYEQYF
TGTGCCAGTAGCACGGGGGGACGTAGGAGCTCCTACGAGCAGTACTTC
>.|TRBJ1-4|TRBV9|.
CASSVDPTANEKLFF
TGTGCCAGCAGCGTAGATCCGACAGCTAATGAAAAACTGTTTTTT
>.|TRBJ1-5|TRBV5-4|.
CASSLAPGFNQPQHF
TGTGCCAGCAGCTTAGCTCCGGGGTTCAATCAGCCCCAGCATTTT
>TRBD1|TRBJ2-7|TRBV15|.
CATSRGAGGYEQYF
TGTGCCACCAGCAGAGGGGCAGGGGGTTACGAGCAGTACTTC
>TRBD1|TRBJ2-5|TRBV7-6|once
CASSYYSLQGLVETQYF
TGTGCCAGCAGCTATTATTCTTTACAGGGGCTGGTAGAGACCCAGTACTTC
>.|TRBJ2-3|TRBV4-1|.
CASSQTPGLPPDTQYF
TGCGCCAGCAGCCAAACCCCGGGACTCCCGCCAGATACGCAGTATTTT
>.|TRBJ1-1|TRBV30|.
CAWPGPGNTEAFF
TGTGCCTGGCCGGGCCCCGGAAACACTGAAGCTTTCTTT
>TRBD1|TRBJ2-1|TRBV5-1|few
CASRFGTGVGNEQFF
TGCGCCAGCAGGTTCGGGACAGGGGTGGGCAATGAGCAGTTCTTC
>.|TRBJ2-5|TRBV5-1|.
CASSLGIQQETQYF
TGCGCCAGCAGCTTGGGAATCCAGCAAGAGACCCAGTACTTC